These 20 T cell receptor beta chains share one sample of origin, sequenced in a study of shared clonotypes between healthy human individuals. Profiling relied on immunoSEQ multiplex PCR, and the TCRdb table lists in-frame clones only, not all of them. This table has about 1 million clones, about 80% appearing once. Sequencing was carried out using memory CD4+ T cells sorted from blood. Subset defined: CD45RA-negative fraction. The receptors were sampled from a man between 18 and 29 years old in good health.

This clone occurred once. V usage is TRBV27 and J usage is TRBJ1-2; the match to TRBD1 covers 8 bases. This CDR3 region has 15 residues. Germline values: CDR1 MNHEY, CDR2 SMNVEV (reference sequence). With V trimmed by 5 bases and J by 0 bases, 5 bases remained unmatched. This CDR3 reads CASSPTGQANYGYTF. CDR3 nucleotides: TGTGCCAGCAGTCCAACGGGACAGGCTAACTATGGCTACACCTTC.

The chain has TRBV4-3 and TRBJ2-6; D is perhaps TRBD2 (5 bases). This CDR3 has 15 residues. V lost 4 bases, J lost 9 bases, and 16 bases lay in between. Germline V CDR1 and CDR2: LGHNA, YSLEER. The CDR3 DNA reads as TGCGCCAGCAGCCCGGGGAAAGGGTGGGACAACGTCCTGACTTTC. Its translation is CASSPGKGWDNVLTF.

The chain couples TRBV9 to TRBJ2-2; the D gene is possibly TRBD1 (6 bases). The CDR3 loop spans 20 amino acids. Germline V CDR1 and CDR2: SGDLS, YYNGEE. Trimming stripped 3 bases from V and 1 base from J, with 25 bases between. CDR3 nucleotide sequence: TGTGCCAGCAGCGAGAAAAAACCCCCATATGGGGGCTTGAACACCGGGGAGCTGTTTTTT. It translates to CASSEKKPPYGGLNTGELFF.

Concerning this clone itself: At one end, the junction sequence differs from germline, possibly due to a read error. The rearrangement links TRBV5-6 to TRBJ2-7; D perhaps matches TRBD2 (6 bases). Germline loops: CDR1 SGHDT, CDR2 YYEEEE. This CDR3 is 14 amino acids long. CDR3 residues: CASSLGGGSYEQYF. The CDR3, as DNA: TGTGCCAGCAGTTTGGGTGGGGGGTCCTACGAGCAGTACTTC.

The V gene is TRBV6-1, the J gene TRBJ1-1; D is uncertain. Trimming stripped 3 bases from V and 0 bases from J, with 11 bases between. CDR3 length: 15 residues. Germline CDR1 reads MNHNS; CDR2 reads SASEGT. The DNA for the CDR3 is TGTGCCAGCAGTGACGGGCAGCTCATGAACACTGAAGCTTTCTTT. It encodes CASSDGQLMNTEAFF.

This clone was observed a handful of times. Written as DNA, the CDR3 is TGCGCCAGCAGCTTTGGGCAGACCAACTCTGGAAACACCATATATTTT. Its translation is CASSFGQTNSGNTIYF. The rearrangement uses TRBV5-1 and TRBJ1-3; D is unclear. Trimming stripped 2 bases from V and 0 bases from J, with 12 bases between. Germline-derived CDR1 and CDR2 are SGHRS and YFSETQ. This CDR3 comprises 16 residues.

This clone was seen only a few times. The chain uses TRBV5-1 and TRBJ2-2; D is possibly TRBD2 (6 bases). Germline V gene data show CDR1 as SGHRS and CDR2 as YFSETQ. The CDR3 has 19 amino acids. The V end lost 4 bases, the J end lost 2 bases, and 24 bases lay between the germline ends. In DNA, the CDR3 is TGCGCCAGCAGCCGAGTAACTCCAAACCCCGGGACTAACACCGGGGAGCTGTTTTTT. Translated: CASSRVTPNPGTNTGELFF.

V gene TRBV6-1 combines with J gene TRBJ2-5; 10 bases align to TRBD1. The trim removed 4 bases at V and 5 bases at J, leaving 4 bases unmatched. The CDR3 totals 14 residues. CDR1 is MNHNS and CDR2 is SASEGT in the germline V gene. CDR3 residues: CASSGGQGWETQYF. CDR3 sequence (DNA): TGTGCCAGCAGTGGGGGACAGGGGTGGGAGACCCAGTACTTC.

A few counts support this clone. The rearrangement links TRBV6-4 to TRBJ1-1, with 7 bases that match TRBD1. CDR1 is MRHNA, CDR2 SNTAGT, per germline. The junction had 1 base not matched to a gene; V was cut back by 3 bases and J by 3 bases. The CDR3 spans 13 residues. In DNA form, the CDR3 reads TGTGCCAGCAGTGAGGGACAGTACACTGAAGCTTTCTTT. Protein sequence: CASSEGQYTEAFF.

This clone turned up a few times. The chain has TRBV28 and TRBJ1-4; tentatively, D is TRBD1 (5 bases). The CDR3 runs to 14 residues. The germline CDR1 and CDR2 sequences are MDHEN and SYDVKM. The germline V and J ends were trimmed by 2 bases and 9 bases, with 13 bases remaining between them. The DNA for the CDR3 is TGTGCCAGCAGTTTAAGGGCAGGGAATAAAAAACTGTTTTTT. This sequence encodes CASSLRAGNKKLFF. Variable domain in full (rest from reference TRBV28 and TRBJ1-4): DVKVTQSSRYLVKRTGEKVFLECVQDMDHENMFWYRQDPGLGLRLIYFSYDVKMKEKGDIPEGYSVSREKKERFSLILESASTNQTSMYLCASSLRAGNKKLFFGSGTQLSVL.

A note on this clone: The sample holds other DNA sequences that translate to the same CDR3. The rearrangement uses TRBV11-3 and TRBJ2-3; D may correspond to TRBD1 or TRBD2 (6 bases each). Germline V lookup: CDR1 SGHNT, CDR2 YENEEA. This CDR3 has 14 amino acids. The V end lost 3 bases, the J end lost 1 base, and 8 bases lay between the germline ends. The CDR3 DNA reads TGTGCCAGCAGCTTGGAGGGGGGCACAGATACGCAGTATTTT. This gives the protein CASSLEGGTDTQYF.

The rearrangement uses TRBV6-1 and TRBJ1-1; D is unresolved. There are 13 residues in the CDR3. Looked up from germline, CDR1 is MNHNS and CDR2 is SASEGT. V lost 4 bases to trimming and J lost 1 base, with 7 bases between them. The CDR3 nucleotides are TGTGCCAGCAGTGTGCGTGAGAACACTGAAGCTTTCTTT. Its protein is CASSVRENTEAFF.

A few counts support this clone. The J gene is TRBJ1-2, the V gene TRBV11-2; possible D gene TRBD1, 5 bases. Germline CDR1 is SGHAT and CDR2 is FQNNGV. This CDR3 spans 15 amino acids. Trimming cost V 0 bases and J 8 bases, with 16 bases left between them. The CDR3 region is CASSLDSKGIIGYTF. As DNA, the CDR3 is TGTGCCAGCAGCTTAGATAGTAAGGGGATAATAGGCTACACCTTC.

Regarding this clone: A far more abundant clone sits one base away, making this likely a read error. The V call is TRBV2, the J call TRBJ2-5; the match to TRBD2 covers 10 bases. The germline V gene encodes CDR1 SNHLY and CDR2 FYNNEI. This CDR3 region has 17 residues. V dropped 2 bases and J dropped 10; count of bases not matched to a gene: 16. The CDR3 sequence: CASSEHLAGALSLVQYF. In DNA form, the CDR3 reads TGTGCCAGCAGTGAACACCTAGCGGGGGCCCTTTCTCTCGTCCAGTACTTC.

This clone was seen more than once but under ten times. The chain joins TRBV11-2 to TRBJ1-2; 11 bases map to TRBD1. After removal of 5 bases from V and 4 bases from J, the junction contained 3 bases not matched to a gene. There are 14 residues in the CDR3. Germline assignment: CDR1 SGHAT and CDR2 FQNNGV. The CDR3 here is CASSADRGPYGYTF. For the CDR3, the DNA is TGTGCCAGCAGCGCGGACAGGGGGCCCTATGGCTACACCTTC.

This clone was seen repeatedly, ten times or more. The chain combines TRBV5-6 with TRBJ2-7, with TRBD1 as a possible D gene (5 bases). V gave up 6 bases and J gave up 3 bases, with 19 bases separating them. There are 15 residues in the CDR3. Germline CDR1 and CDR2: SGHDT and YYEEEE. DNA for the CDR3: TGTGCCAGCACCAAGCAGGGCGGTGGGCGCTACGAGCAGTACTTC. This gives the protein CASTKQGGGRYEQYF.

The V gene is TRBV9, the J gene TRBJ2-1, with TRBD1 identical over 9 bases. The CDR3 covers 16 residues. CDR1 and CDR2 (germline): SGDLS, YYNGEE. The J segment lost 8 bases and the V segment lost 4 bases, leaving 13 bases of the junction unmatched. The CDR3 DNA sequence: TGTGCCAGCAGCCTTTATCCGGGACAGGGAATCGATGAGCAGTTCTTC. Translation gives CASSLYPGQGIDEQFF.

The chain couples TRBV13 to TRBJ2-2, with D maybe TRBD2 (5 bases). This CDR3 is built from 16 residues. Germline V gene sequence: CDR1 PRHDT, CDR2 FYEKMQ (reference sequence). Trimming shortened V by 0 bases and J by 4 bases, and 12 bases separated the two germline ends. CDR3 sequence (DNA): TGTGCCAGCAGCTTAGGCTTAGGGAGCGGCACCGGGGAGCTGTTTTTT. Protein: CASSLGLGSGTGELFF.

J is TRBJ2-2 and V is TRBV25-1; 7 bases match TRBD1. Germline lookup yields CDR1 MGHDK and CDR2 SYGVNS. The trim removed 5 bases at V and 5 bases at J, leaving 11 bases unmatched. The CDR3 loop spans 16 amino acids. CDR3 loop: CASSSPRQGGTGELFF. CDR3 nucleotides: TGTGCCAGCAGTTCCCCTAGACAGGGTGGAACCGGGGAGCTGTTTTTT.

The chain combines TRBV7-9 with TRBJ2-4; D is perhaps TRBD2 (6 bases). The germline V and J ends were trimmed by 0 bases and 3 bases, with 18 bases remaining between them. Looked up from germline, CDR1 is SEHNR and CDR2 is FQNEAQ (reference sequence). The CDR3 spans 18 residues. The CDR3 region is CASSLASGGSAGKNIQYF. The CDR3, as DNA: TGTGCCAGCAGCTTAGCGTCCGGGGGTAGTGCAGGCAAAAACATTCAGTACTTC.